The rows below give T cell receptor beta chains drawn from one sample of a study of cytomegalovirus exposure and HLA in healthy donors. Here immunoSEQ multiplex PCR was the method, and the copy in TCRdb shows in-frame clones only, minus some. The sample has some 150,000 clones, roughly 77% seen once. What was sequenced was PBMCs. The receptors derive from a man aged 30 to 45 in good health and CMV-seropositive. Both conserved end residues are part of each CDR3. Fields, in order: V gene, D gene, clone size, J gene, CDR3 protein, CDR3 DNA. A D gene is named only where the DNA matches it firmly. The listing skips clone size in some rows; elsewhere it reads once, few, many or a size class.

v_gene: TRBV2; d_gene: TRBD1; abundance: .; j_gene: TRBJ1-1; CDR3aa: CASRGTANTEAFF; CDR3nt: TGTGCCAGCAGAGGGACAGCGAACACTGAAGCTTTCTTT
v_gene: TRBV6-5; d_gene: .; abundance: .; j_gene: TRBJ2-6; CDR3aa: CASSYESAGANVLTF; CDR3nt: TGTGCCAGCAGTTACGAGTCGGCTGGGGCCAACGTCCTGACTTTC
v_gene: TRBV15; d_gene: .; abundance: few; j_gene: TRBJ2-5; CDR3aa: CATSRDRRGTQYF; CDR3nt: TGTGCCACCAGCAGGGACCGGAGGGGGACCCAGTACTTC
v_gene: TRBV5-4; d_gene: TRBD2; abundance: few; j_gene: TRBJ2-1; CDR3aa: CASSLGGAGNEQFF; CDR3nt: TGTGCCAGCAGCTTGGGGGGAGCGGGGAATGAGCAGTTCTTC
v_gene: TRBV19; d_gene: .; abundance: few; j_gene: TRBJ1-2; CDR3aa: CASKDRLQDGYTF; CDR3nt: TGTGCCAGTAAGGACAGACTCCAGGACGGCTACACCTTC
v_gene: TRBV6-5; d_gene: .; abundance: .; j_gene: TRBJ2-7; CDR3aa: CASPPGSKTSYEQYF; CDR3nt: TGTGCCAGCCCACCTGGCAGTAAGACTTCCTACGAGCAGTACTTC
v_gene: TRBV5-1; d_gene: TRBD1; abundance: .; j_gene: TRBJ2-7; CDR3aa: CASSFGQGAFYEQYF; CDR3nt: TGCGCCAGCAGCTTTGGGCAGGGGGCTTTTTACGAGCAGTACTTC
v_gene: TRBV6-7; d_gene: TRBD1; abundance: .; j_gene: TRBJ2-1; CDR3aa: CASSYFNRGYNEQFF; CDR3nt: TGTGCCAGCAGTTACTTTAACAGGGGCTACAATGAGCAGTTCTTC
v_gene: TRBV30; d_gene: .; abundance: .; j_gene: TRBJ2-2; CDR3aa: CAWRLLLLTGELFF; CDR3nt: TGTGCCTGGAGACTGCTATTACTAACCGGGGAGCTGTTTTTT
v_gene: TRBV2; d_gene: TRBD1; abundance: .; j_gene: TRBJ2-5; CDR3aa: CASVEDRAQETQYF; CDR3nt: TGTGCCAGCGTTGAGGACAGGGCCCAAGAGACCCAGTACTTC
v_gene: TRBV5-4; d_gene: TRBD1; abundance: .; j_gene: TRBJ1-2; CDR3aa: CASSLRQGESGYTF; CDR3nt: TGTGCCAGCAGCTTGCGACAGGGAGAGAGTGGCTACACCTTC
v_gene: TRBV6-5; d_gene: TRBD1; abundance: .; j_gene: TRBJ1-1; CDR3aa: CASSYFGTDEAFF; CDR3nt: TGCGCCAGCAGTTACTTCGGGACAGATGAAGCTTTCTTT
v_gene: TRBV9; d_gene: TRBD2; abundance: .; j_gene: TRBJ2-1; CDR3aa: CASSGRSREGRNEQFF; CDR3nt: TGTGCCAGCAGCGGCCGTTCGCGGGAGGGCCGAAATGAGCAGTTCTTC
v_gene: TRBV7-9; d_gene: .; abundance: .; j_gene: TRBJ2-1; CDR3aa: CASSLNGVSEQFF; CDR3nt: TGTGCCAGCAGCTTAAATGGAGTTTCTGAGCAGTTCTTC
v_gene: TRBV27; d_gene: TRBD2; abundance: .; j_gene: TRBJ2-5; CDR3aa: CASSPRTSGGPEETQYF; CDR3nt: TGTGCCAGCAGTCCTCGGACTAGCGGGGGGCCAGAAGAGACCCAGTACTTC
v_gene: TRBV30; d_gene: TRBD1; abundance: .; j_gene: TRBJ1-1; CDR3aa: CALRKGQGDAFF; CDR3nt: TGTGCACTAAGAAAGGGACAGGGTGACGCTTTCTTT
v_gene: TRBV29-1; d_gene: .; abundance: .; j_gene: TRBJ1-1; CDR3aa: CSVVGSGLNTEAFF; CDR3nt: TGCAGCGTTGTGGGCAGCGGGTTGAACACTGAAGCTTTCTTT
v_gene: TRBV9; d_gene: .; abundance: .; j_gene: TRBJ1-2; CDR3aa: CASGLQGEYGYTF; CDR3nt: TGTGCCAGCGGGCTACAGGGAGAATATGGCTACACCTTC
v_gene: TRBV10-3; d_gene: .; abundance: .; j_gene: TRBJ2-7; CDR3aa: CAISGGGNEQYF; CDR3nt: TGTGCCATCAGTGGAGGGGGAAACGAGCAGTACTTC
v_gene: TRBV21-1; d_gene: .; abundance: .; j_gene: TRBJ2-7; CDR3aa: CASSKVETYLPYEQYF; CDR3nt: TGTGCCAGCAGCAAAGTAGAGACATACTTACCCTACGAGCAGTACTTC
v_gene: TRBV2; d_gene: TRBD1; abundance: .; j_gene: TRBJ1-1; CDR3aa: CASSAGGEAFF; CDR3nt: TGTGCCAGCAGTGCAGGGGGGGAAGCTTTCTTT
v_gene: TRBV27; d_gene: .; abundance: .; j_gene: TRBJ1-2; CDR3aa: CASSLQGYGYTF; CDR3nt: TGTGCCAGCAGTCTTCAGGGCTATGGCTACACCTTC
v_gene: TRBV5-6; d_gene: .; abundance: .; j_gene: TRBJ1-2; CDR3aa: CASDQGTNYGYTF; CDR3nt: TGTGCCAGCGATCAGGGCACTAACTATGGCTACACCTTC
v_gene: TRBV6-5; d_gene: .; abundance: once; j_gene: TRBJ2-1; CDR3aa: CASTGSAQNEQFF; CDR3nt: TGTGCCAGCACGGGTAGCGCCCAAAATGAGCAGTTCTTC
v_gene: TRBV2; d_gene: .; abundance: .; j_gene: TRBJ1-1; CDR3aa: CARTPPLEGLGEAFF; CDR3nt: TGTGCCAGGACCCCCCCCCTGGAGGGACTAGGAGAAGCTTTCTTT
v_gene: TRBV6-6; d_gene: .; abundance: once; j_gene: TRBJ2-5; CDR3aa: CASVQGETQYF; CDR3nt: TGTGCCAGTGTGCAGGGGGAGACCCAGTACTTC
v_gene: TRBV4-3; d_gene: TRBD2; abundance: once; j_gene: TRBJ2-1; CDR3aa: CASSQVSWGLATDNEQFF; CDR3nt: TGCGCCAGCAGCCAGGTCTCATGGGGACTAGCTACGGACAATGAGCAGTTCTTC